This TCR beta chain comes out of a study of cytomegalovirus exposure and HLA in healthy donors. PCR primers comprised 60 Vbeta and 13 Jbeta primers. Generated by immunoSEQ multiplex PCR, the TCRdb table keeps only in-frame clones and is missing some. This sample has 100,000 to 150,000 clones, with about 10% found just once. The CDR3 is 13 residues long. The V segment lost 3 bases and the J segment 6 bases; nucleotides outside the gene matches: 2. CDR1 is MGHRA, CDR2 YSYEKL, per germline. The V and J genes are TRBV4-1 and TRBJ2-1, with 7 bases aligning to TRBD1. The TCR originated in a woman aged 18-29 years in good health and CMV-seropositive. Sequencing input: PBMCs. The CDR3 DNA sequence: TGCGCCAGCAGCCACGCAGGGGGCAATGAGCAGTTCTTC. It codes for CASSHAGGNEQFF.